The 18 T cell receptor beta chains below all came from one sample that was sequenced in a study of CD8 T cells in ankylosing spondylitis. Study results and caveats: Characteristic, it appeared, of ankylosing spondylitis blood was a TCR beta motif of seven or eight highly homologous variants.

No antigen has been identified for these receptors. TCRdb itself ran the 5' RACE reads through MiXCR, one entry per CDR3 protein. Of 200,000 to 250,000 distinct CDR3 sequences in the sample, 6% to 8.5% were seen once. Sequencing was carried out using blood, either unsorted or a sorted T cell fraction (not recorded which). These receptors were taken from a male donor with ankylosing spondylitis.

This clonotype was counted many times. The chain carries TRBV24-1 and TRBJ1-5, with a possible D match to TRBD1 (5 bases). Trimming took 3 bases from V and 2 from J, leaving 7 bases between them. CDR3 length: 14 residues. Germline values: CDR1 KGHDR, CDR2 SFDVKD. CDR3 nucleotides: TGTGCCACCAGTGATCGAGGGGGCAATCAGCCCCAGCATTTT. Encoded protein: CATSDRGGNQPQHF.

This clonotype was counted between two and nine times. V is TRBV5-1 and J is TRBJ2-7; D is perhaps TRBD1 (6 bases). V gave up 4 bases and J gave up 5 bases, with 19 bases separating them. Germline CDR1 SGHRS, CDR2 YFSETQ. This CDR3 region has 15 residues. The CDR3 here is CASSPTIGQWDEQYF. The CDR3 DNA reads as TGCGCCAGCAGCCCAACCATAGGACAGTGGGACGAGCAGTACTTC.

This clonotype was detected only a few times. V usage is TRBV18 and J usage is TRBJ2-4, with TRBD2 as a possible D gene (5 bases). The germline V gene encodes CDR1 KGHSH and CDR2 LQKENI. This CDR3 contains 16 residues. Trimming shortened V by 2 bases and J by 0 bases, and 11 bases separated the two germline ends. The CDR3 DNA sequence: TGTGCCAGCTCACCAACTAGAACACTAGCCAAAAACATTCAGTACTTC. As protein: CASSPTRTLAKNIQYF.

This sequence joins TRBV9 and TRBJ2-7; unclear D gene. The CDR3 consists of 14 residues. The germline V gene encodes CDR1 SGDLS and CDR2 YYNGEE. The V end lost 0 bases, the J end lost 2 bases, and 9 bases lay between the germline ends. The chain's CDR3 is CASSVEGGTYEQYF. CDR3 coding DNA: TGTGCCAGCAGCGTAGAAGGCGGAACCTACGAGCAGTACTTC.

This clonotype was recorded at least ten times. The CDR3 reads CSVGSQTGITEAFF. CDR3 nucleotide sequence: TGCAGCGTTGGGAGCCAGACAGGAATCACTGAAGCTTTCTTT. V usage is TRBV29-1 and J usage is TRBJ1-1, with D possibly being TRBD1 (6 bases). CDR1 is SQVTM and CDR2 is ANQGSEA in the germline V gene. V dropped 4 bases and J dropped 4 bases, with 16 bases sitting between them. The CDR3 totals 14 residues.

The sample holds many counts of this clonotype. The chain employs TRBV7-2 and TRBJ2-1; 13 nucleotides agree with TRBD2. This CDR3 has 15 residues. Per germline, CDR1 SGHTA and CDR2 FQGNSA. Germline trimming cut 5 bases from V and 7 bases from J; bases unmatched to any gene: 5. The CDR3 coding sequence is TGTGCCAGCAGCAGGACTAGCGGGAGAGGAAATGAGCAGTTCTTC. This translates into CASSRTSGRGNEQFF. The full variable domain, rest sourced from reference TRBV7-2 and TRBJ2-1, is GAGVSQSPSNKVTEKGKDVELRCDPISGHTALYWYRQSLGQGLEFLIYFQGNSAPDKSGLPSDRFSAERTGGSVSTLTIQRTQQEDSAVYLCASSRTSGRGNEQFFGPGTRLTVL.

This clonotype was observed many times. V usage is TRBV30 and J usage is TRBJ2-7; unclear D gene. Germline lookup yields CDR1 GTSNPN and CDR2 SVGIG (reference sequence). The CDR3 runs to 12 residues. Between the trimmed V and J ends, which lost 0 bases and 5 bases, there was a span of 8 bases. The CDR3 loop reads CAWSVMGNEQYF. Here the CDR3 DNA reads TGTGCCTGGAGTGTAATGGGGAACGAGCAGTACTTC.

The chain uses TRBV28 and TRBJ2-7; TRBD1 aligns across 8 bases. Germline V gene data show CDR1 as MDHEN and CDR2 as SYDVKM. The CDR3 is 15 amino acids. V gave up 4 bases and J gave up 3 bases; unmatched junction bases: 8. For the CDR3, the DNA is TGTGCCAGCAGTTCCAGACAGGGGATGGTCTACGAGCAGTACTTC. Protein sequence: CASSSRQGMVYEQYF.

The table lists this clonotype with many counts. The rearrangement links TRBV6-1 to TRBJ2-7; D remains unclear. The CDR3 sequence is 17 residues long. V shed 5 bases and J shed 0 bases, with 20 bases lying between them. Germline assignment: CDR1 MNHNS and CDR2 SASEGT. The CDR3 here is CASSTPPAAQSSYEQYF. The CDR3 nucleotides are TGTGCCAGCAGTACCCCTCCCGCCGCACAGAGCTCCTACGAGCAGTACTTC.

This clonotype was recorded at least ten times. This rearrangement joins TRBV3-1 to TRBJ2-7; 10 nucleotides line up with TRBD2. V lost 1 base and J lost 5; bases outside the gene matches: 14. Looked up from germline, CDR1 is LGHDT and CDR2 is YNNKEL (reference sequence). The CDR3 is 18 amino acids. The CDR3 here is CASSQGPRKRGGRNEQYF. The CDR3, as DNA: TGTGCCAGCAGCCAAGGCCCCAGGAAGCGGGGGGGCCGAAACGAGCAGTACTTC.

The chain combines TRBV11-2 with TRBJ2-7; 9 nucleotides match TRBD1. V shed 10 bases, J shed 0 bases, and the junction held 7 bases outside the gene matches. CDR1 is SGHAT, CDR2 FQNNGV, per germline. The CDR3 sequence is 14 residues long. For the CDR3, the DNA is TGTGCCACATCGGGGACAGGGCTCTCCTACGAGCAGTACTTC. The encoded protein is CATSGTGLSYEQYF.

This clonotype was seen at least ten times. The chain employs TRBV20-1 and TRBJ2-1; 12 bases map to TRBD2. CDR1 and CDR2 (germline): DFQATT, SNEGSKA (reference sequence). After removal of 5 bases from V and 10 bases from J, the junction contained 15 bases not matched to a gene. CDR3 length: 16 residues. The DNA of the CDR3 is TGCAGTGCTGACGGACTAGCGGGACGAGCTCACTGGGAGCAGTTCTTC. It translates to CSADGLAGRAHWEQFF.

This clonotype was counted ten times or more. The CDR3 coding sequence is TGCGCCAGCAGTTGGAGCCATGGACAGGGGGCTACAGATACGCAGTATTTT. Protein: CASSWSHGQGATDTQYF. The chain has TRBV5-1 and TRBJ2-3, with 11 bases aligning to TRBD1. V shed 5 bases and J 3 bases; nucleotides not matched to a gene: 11. The CDR3 is 17 residues long. Germline-derived CDR1 and CDR2 are SGHRS and YFSETQ.

This clonotype was seen only a few times. This rearrangement joins TRBV27 to TRBJ1-5; D is possibly TRBD1 (6 bases). V lost 6 bases and J lost 2, with 14 bases in between. CDR1 is MNHEY, CDR2 SMNVEV, per germline (reference sequence). CDR3 length equals 15 residues. The CDR3 DNA sequence: TGTGCCAGCAGGATTACAGGGTACGGCAATCAGCCCCAGCATTTT. Translation: CASRITGYGNQPQHF.

The V call is TRBV20-1, the J call TRBJ2-7; weak D call: TRBD2 (6 bases). The CDR3 sequence is 15 residues long. The germline V and J ends were trimmed by 0 bases and 3 bases, with 15 bases remaining between them. The V gene's germline CDR1 is DFQATT and CDR2 SNEGSKA (reference sequence). Written as DNA, the CDR3 is TGCAGTGCTAGAGATGGGTTAGCGGACTTCTACGAGCAGTACTTC. Residues: CSARDGLADFYEQYF.

At least ten counts were recorded for this clonotype. This sequence joins TRBV29-1 and TRBJ2-7, with D unclear. Germline V gene lookup returns CDR1 SQVTM and CDR2 ANQGSEA. The CDR3 runs 12 residues. V dropped 4 bases and J dropped 6 bases, with 13 bases sitting between them. The CDR3 DNA sequence: TGCAGCGTTGCTTCGGGCTGGGGCGAGCAGTACTTC. Its protein product is CSVASGWGEQYF.

This rearrangement joins TRBV20-1 to TRBJ1-4; 7 bases are a match to TRBD1. This CDR3 is 14 amino acids long. V shed 6 bases, J shed 7 bases, and the junction held 11 bases outside the gene matches. Germline CDR1 and CDR2: DFQATT and SNEGSKA (reference sequence). CDR3 amino acids: CSARSGTEFEKLFF. Here the CDR3 DNA reads TGCAGTGCCCGATCCGGGACAGAGTTTGAAAAACTGTTTTTT.

The CDR3 DNA sequence: TGTGCCAGCAGCTTATATCGGGACGGCTACACCTTC. Protein product: CASSLYRDGYTF. This sequence joins TRBV7-9 and TRBJ1-2, with D perhaps TRBD1 (5 bases). This CDR3 comprises 12 residues. Trimming took 2 bases from V and 8 from J, leaving 9 bases between them. Germline V gene lookup returns CDR1 SEHNR and CDR2 FQNEAQ (reference sequence).